The text below deals with one TCR beta chain. Its cognate antigen has yet to be identified. No base quality values were provided; no much bigger clone lies one nucleotide off. Whole blood was collected in K2EDTA tubes by collaborating institutions according to the institutions' own protocols. For TCRbeta analysis, collaborators shipped samples in one of three forms: frozen whole blood, isolated PBMCs, or DNA extracted from either of those sample types. CDR1 and CDR2, looked up from the germline V gene, are SGHTA and FQGTGA. V and J are truncated by 5 bases and 3 bases respectively, leaving an intervening sequence of 12 bases. Measured from the cysteine to the phenylalanine, the CDR3 is 14 residues long. The DNA shown is the 42-base CDR3, in frame from base 1. These data come from a study of blood T cell repertoires in COVID-19 (TCRdb year 2020). In terms of the full investigation: Collaborator samples came from the United States, Italy and Spain and covered acute and convalescent phases of COVID-19. The prospective study material was composed of cDNA or gDNA derived from T cells, B-cell-depleted T cells, or PBMCs. Deeply sampled blood TCRbeta repertoires from subjects exposed to, actively infected with, or recovered from COVID-19 were included in the dataset. The repertoires were released in a freely available public database intended as a resource for research on the immune response to SARS-CoV-2. The samples were drawn from the first 160 participants of the ongoing ImmuneRACE study and from roughly 1,300 subjects provided by 6 global collaborators. The sample metadata nearly always contained a de-identified subject ID, COVID-19 status, age in years and sex. Where available, HLA class I and class II types were obtained from metadata supplied by the sample provider rather than from assay-based typing.

What the work shows at the level of the full study, not this receptor alone: The quantity of clinical and demographic metadata differed by source and by participant and was supplied without curation.

TCRbeta CDR3 regions were amplified from genomic DNA using the immunoSEQ Assay, a bias-controlled multiplex PCR. Concerning the study's data processing: Within the assay, amplification of reference gene primers was used to estimate how many nucleated cells each sample contained. To quantify the absolute abundance of each unique TCRbeta CDR3 rearrangement, sequence reads were collapsed and filtered. Productive Simpson clonality was computed per sample as the square root of Simpson's diversity index over productive rearrangements. What TCRdb holds here is the immuneACCESS table cut down to in-frame rearrangements. Part of the clones is not present; checked against another copy, under half of the missing clones reflect an unresolved V gene, and the others are unexplained. V and J calls and clone size are given by that table; D and trimming were obtained from the DNA. The sample table records about 150,000 clones; roughly 89% of these occur just once. The ten most abundant clones make up 5% of the sample.

The rearrangement joined TRBV7-3 to TRBJ2-3, with a weak D call of TRBD2 (5 bases match). The material sequenced was peripheral blood. The sequence came from a human donor in a cohort sampled during active COVID-19. The CDR3 region: CASSLGLATDTQYF. DNA sequence: TGTGCCAGCAGCCTCGGACTGGCTACAGATACGCAGTATTTT.